The present TCR beta chain was sequenced within a study of control samples from healthy donors and cancer patients. TCRdb's table, derived via immunoSEQ multiplex PCR, lists solely in-frame clones and lacks some. This sample yields 200,000 or so clones, of which 85% to 95% are seen a single time; approximately 1.5% belongs to the top ten. The sample was blood. The TCR sequence derives from a man aged 45-65 years in good health.

The CDR3 nucleotides read TGTGCCAGCAGCGTAGGACTAGCGGGGGGAAATGAGCAGTTCTTC. Translated, it gives CASSVGLAGGNEQFF. The rearrangement joins TRBV9 to TRBJ2-1; 13 bases are shared with TRBD2. After removal of 0 bases from V and 7 bases from J, the junction contained 1 base not matched to a gene. The V gene's germline CDR1 is SGDLS and CDR2 YYNGEE. The CDR3 runs 15 residues.